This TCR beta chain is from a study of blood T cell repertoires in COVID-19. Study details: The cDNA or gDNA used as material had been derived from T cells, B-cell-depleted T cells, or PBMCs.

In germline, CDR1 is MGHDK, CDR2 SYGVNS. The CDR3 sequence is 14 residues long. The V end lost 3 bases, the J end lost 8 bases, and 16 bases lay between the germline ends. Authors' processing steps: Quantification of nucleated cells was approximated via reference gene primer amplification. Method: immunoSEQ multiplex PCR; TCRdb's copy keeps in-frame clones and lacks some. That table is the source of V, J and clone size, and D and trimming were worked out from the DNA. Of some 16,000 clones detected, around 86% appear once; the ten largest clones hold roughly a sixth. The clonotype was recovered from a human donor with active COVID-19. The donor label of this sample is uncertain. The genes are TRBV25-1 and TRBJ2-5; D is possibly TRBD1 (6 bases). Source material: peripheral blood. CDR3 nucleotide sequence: TGTGCCAGCAGTGACCTTCGGGAACAGGGAACCCAGTACTTC. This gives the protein CASSDLREQGTQYF. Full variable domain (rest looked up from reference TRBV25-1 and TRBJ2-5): EADIYQTPRYLVIGTGKKITLECSQTMGHDKMYWYQQDPGMELHLIHYSYGVNSTEKGDLSSESTVSRIRTEHFPLTLESARPSHTSQYLCASSDLREQGTQYFGPGTRLLVL.